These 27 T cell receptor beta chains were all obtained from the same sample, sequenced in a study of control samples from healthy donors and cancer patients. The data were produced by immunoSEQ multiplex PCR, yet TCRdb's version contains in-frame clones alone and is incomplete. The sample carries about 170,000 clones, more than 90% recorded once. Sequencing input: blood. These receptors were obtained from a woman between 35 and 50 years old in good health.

CDR3 sequence: CASSLSGAETQYF. In nucleotides, the CDR3 is TGTGCCAGCAGTTTATCAGGGGCAGAGACCCAGTACTTC. The rearrangement links TRBV27 to TRBJ2-5; D may be TRBD1 (5 bases). The ends were cut back, 0 bases at V and 4 bases at J, with 6 bases in the middle. The CDR3 runs to 13 residues. Looked up from germline, CDR1 is MNHEY and CDR2 is SMNVEV (reference sequence).

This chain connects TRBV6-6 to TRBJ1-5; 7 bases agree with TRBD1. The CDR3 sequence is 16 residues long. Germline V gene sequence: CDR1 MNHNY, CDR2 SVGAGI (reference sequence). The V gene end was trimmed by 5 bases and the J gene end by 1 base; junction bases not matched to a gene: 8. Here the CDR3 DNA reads TGTGCCAGCAGTACGCGACAGGGACCAAGCAATCAGCCCCAGCATTTT. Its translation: CASSTRQGPSNQPQHF.

The CDR3 protein is CASSYPRVEQFF. CDR3 in DNA: TGTGCCAGCAGTTACCCCCGGGTGGAGCAGTTCTTC. The rearrangement joins TRBV6-2 or TRBV6-3 to TRBJ2-1; D gene uncertain. With 2 bases removed from V and 10 bases from J, the gap between germline ends came to 9 bases. This CDR3 spans 12 amino acids. In germline, CDR1 is MNHEY, CDR2 SVGEGT.

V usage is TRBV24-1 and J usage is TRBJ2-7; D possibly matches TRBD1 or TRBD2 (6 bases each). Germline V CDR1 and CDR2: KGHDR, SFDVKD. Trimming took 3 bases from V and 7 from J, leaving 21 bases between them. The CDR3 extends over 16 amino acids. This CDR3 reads CATSDEGHPSGGEQYF. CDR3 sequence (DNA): TGTGCCACCAGTGATGAGGGACATCCCTCTGGGGGGGAGCAGTACTTC.

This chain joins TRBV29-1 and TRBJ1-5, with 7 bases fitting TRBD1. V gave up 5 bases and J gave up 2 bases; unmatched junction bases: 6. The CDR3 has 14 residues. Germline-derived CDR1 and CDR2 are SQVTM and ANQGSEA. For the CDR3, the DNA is TGCAGCGTTTCGCAGGGGGGAGGCAATCAGCCCCAGCATTTT. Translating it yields CSVSQGGGNQPQHF.

The CDR3 loop reads CASRPPGFRGDTEAFF. CDR3 DNA sequence: TGTGCCAGCAGACCCCCAGGGTTTAGGGGGGACACTGAAGCTTTCTTT. The chain carries TRBV27 and TRBJ1-1; D is perhaps TRBD1 (6 bases). The germline gives CDR1 MNHEY, CDR2 SMNVEV (reference sequence). CDR3 size: 16 residues. The ends were cut back, 6 bases at V and 3 bases at J, with 20 bases in the middle.

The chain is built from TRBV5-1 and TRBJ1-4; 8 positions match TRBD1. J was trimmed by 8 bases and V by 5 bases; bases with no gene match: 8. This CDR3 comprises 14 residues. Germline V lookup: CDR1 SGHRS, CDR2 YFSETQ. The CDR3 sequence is CASSAGQGREKLFF. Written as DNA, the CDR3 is TGCGCCAGCAGTGCTGGACAGGGACGCGAAAAACTGTTTTTT.

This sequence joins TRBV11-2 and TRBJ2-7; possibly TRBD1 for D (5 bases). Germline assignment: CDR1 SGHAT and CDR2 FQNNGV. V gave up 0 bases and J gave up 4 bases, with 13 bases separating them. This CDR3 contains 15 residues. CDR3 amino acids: CASSLDQGNGYEQYF. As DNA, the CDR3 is TGTGCCAGCAGCTTAGATCAGGGTAACGGGTACGAGCAGTACTTC.

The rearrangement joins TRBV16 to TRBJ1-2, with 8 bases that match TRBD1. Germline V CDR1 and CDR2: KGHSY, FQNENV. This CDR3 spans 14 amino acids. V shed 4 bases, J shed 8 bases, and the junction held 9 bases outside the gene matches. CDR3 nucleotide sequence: TGTGCCAGCAGCCTCGGGACAGGTATCGAAGGCTACACCTTC. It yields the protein CASSLGTGIEGYTF. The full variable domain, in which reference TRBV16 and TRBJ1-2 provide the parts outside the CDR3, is GEEVAQTPKHLVRGEGQKAKLYCAPIKGHSYVFWYQQVLKNEFKFLISFQNENVFDETGMPKERFSAKCLPNSPCSLEIQATKLEDSAVYFCASSLGTGIEGYTFGSGTRLTVV.

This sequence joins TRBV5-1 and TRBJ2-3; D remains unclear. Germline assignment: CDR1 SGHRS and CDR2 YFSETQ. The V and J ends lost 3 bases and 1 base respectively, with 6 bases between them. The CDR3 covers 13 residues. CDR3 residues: CASSSAGTDTQYF. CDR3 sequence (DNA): TGCGCCAGCAGCTCGGCTGGCACAGATACGCAGTATTTT.

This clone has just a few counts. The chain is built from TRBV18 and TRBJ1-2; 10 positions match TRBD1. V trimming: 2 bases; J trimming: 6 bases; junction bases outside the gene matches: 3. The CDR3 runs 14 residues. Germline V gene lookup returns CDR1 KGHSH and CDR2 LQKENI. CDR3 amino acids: CASSPGQGVNGYTF. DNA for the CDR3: TGTGCCAGCTCACCAGGACAGGGGGTAAATGGCTACACCTTC.

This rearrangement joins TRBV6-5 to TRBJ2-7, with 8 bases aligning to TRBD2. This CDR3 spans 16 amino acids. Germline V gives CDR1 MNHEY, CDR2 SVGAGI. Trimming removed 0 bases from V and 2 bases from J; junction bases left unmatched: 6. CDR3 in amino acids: CASSYSTGGPTYEQYF. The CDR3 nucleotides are TGTGCCAGCAGTTACTCGACGGGGGGGCCCACCTACGAGCAGTACTTC.

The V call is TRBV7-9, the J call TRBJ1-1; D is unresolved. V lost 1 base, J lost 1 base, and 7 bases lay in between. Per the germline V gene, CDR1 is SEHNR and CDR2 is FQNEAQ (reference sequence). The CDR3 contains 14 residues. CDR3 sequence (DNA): TGTGCCAGCAGCTTAGTAGCGGGGAACACTGAAGCTTTCTTT. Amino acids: CASSLVAGNTEAFF.

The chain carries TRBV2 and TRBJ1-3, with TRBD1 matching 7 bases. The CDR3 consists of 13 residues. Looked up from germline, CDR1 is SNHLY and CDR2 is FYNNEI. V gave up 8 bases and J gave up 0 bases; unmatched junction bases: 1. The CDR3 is CASGTASGNTIYF. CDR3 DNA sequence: TGTGCCAGCGGGACAGCCTCTGGAAACACCATATATTTT.

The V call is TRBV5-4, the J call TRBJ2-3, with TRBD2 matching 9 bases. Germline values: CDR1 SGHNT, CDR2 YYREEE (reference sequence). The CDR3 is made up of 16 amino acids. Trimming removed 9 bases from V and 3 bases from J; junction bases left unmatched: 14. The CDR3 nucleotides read TGTGCCACGTGGGCGGGGGGGCCTTCGTCAACAGATACGCAGTATTTT. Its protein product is CATWAGGPSSTDTQYF.

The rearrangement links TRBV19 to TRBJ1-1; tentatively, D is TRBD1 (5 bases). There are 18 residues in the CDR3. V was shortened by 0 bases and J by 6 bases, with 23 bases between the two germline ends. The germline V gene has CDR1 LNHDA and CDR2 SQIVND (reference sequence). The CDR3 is CASSIDQSHRGREAEAFF. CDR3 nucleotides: TGTGCCAGTAGTATAGATCAGTCCCATCGGGGGAGGGAAGCTGAAGCTTTCTTT.

CDR3: CASSGTVSGNTIYF. Here the CDR3 DNA reads TGCGCCAGCAGCGGGACGGTCTCTGGAAACACCATATATTTT. The rearrangement links TRBV10-2 to TRBJ1-3, with a tentative D call TRBD1 (5 bases). Trimming shortened V by 6 bases and J by 0 bases, and 9 bases separated the two germline ends. The CDR3 runs 14 residues. The germline V gene encodes CDR1 WSHSY and CDR2 SAAADI.

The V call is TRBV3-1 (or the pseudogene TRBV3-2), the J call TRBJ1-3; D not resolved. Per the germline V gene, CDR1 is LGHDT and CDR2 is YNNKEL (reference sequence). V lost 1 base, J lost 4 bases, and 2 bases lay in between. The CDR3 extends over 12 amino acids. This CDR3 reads CASSQGGNTIYF. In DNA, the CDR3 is TGTGCCAGCAGCCAAGGAGGAAACACCATATATTTT.

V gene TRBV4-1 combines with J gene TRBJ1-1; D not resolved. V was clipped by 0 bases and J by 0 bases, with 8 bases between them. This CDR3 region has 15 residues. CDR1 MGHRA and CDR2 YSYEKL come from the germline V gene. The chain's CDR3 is CASSQDLYMNTEAFF. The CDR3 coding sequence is TGCGCCAGCAGCCAAGATCTTTACATGAACACTGAAGCTTTCTTT.

CDR3 region: CASKNSDGVPTWHF. DNA for the CDR3: TGTGCCAGCAAGAACTCGGACGGAGTACCGACCTGGCATTTT. The V gene is TRBV6-5, the J gene TRBJ1-5; no firm D call. CDR3 length equals 14 residues. The germline V gene has CDR1 MNHEY and CDR2 SVGAGI. The V and J ends lost 7 bases and 15 bases respectively, with 25 bases between them.

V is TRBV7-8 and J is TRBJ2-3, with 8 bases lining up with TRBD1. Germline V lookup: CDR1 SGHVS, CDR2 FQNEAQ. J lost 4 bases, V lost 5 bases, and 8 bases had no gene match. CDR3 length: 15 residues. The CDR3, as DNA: TGTGCCAGCAGCCCAACCAGGGGGCATGCAGATACGCAGTATTTT. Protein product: CASSPTRGHADTQYF.

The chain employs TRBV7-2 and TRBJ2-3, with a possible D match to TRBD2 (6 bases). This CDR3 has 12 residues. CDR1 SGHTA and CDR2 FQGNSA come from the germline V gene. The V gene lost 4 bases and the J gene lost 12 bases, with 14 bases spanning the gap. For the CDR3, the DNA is TGTGCCAGCAGCTCCTCCCCCGGGGGACAGTATTTT. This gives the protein CASSSSPGGQYF.

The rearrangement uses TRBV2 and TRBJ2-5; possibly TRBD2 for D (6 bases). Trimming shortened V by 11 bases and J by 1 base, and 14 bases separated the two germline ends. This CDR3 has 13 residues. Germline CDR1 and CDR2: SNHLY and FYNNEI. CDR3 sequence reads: CAVGPGLQETQYF. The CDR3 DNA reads TGTGCCGTCGGCCCGGGACTCCAAGAGACCCAGTACTTC.

The CDR3 region is CASRGPDGNTQYF. The CDR3 bases are TGTGCCAGCCGTGGCCCGGACGGGAATACGCAGTATTTT. This chain joins TRBV2 and TRBJ2-3; a weak D match, TRBD2 (5 bases). V was pared by 8 bases and J by 7 bases, with 16 bases between. Looked up from germline, CDR1 is SNHLY and CDR2 is FYNNEI. The CDR3 has 13 residues.

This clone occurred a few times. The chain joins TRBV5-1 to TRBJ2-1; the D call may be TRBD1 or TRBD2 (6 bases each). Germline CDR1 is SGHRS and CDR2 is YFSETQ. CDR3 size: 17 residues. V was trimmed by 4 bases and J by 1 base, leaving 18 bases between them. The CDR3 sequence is CASSALGGLGSYNEQFF. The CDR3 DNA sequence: TGCGCCAGCAGCGCCTTGGGGGGCTTGGGGTCCTACAATGAGCAGTTCTTC.

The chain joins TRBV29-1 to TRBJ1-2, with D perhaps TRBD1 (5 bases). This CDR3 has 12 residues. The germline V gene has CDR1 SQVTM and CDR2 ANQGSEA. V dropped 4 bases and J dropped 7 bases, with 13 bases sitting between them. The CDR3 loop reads CSVGGADSGYTF. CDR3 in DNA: TGCAGCGTTGGAGGGGCCGACAGTGGCTACACCTTC.

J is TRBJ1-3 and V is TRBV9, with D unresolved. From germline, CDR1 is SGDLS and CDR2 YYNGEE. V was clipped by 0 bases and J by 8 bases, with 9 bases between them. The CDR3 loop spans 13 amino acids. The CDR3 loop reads CASSVADVDTIYF. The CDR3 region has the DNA TGTGCCAGCAGCGTAGCTGATGTGGACACCATATATTTT.